The 21 T cell receptor beta chains below were found in one sample sequenced in a study of blood T cell repertoires in COVID-19. Data came from immunoSEQ multiplex PCR; TCRdb stores just in-frame clones and leaves some out. The repertoire includes approximately 160,000 clones, around four fifths of them detected once, and 3.7% sits in the top ten. Sample: peripheral blood. The receptors were gathered from a woman older than 75 with acute or convalescent COVID-19.

V and J are TRBV19 and TRBJ1-1; TRBD1 matches 8 bases. The V segment lost 0 bases and the J segment 8 bases; nucleotides outside the gene matches: 5. CDR3 length equals 14 residues. The germline V gene has CDR1 LNHDA and CDR2 SQIVND (reference sequence). CDR3 protein: CASSIDPRQGEAFF. The CDR3 coding sequence is TGTGCCAGTAGTATAGATCCGCGACAGGGGGAAGCTTTCTTT.

This clone showed up just a few times. CDR3 region: CASSVGQLEQPQHF. The CDR3 DNA is TGTGCCAGTAGTGTGGGACAGCTGGAACAGCCCCAGCATTTT. The gene calls are TRBV19 and TRBJ1-5, with 7 bases aligning to TRBD1. Germline CDR1 reads LNHDA; CDR2 reads SQIVND (reference sequence). The CDR3 has 14 amino acids. J was trimmed by 7 bases and V by 5 bases; bases with no gene match: 8.

This chain links TRBV29-1 with TRBJ2-5; 8 bases fit TRBD2. V trimming: 2 bases; J trimming: 9 bases; junction bases outside the gene matches: 2. Germline V gene lookup returns CDR1 SQVTM and CDR2 ANQGSEA. This CDR3 has 11 amino acids. The CDR3 loop reads CSVERGGAQYF. The CDR3 DNA reads TGCAGCGTTGAACGGGGGGGGGCCCAGTACTTC. The variable domain in full, with the rest retrieved from reference TRBV29-1 and TRBJ2-5, is SAVISQKPSRDICQRGTSLTIQCQVDSQVTMMFWYRQQPGQSLTLIATANQGSEATYESGFVIDKFPISRPNLTFSTLTVSNMSPEDSSIYLCSVERGGAQYFGPGTRLLVL.

The chain couples TRBV29-1 to TRBJ2-3; the D gene is possibly TRBD1 (6 bases). The CDR3 loop spans 14 amino acids. Germline-derived CDR1 and CDR2 are SQVTM and ANQGSEA. V lost 4 bases and J 2 bases, leaving 13 bases between the germline ends. The CDR3 coding sequence is TGCAGCGTTGGAGCCTGGACAGACACAGATACGCAGTATTTT. This translates into CSVGAWTDTDTQYF.

V is TRBV9 and J is TRBJ2-1, with 8 bases lining up with TRBD1. Germline-derived CDR1 and CDR2 are SGDLS and YYNGEE. V dropped 2 bases and J dropped 3; count of bases not matched to a gene: 7. The CDR3 loop spans 16 amino acids. The CDR3 DNA follows: TGTGCCAGCAGCGTCAGGGGGCAGATAGACTACAATGAGCAGTTCTTC. It codes for CASSVRGQIDYNEQFF.

The V and J genes are TRBV5-1 and TRBJ1-2; 10 bases are shared with TRBD1. Germline V gene sequence: CDR1 SGHRS, CDR2 YFSETQ. The junction had 16 bases not matched to a gene; V was cut back by 2 bases and J by 3 bases. The CDR3 runs to 19 residues. In DNA form, the CDR3 reads TGCGCCAGCAGCTTCGGTGGGGTTGGACAGGGGGATTTTGACTATGGCTACACCTTC. Its protein product is CASSFGGVGQGDFDYGYTF.

J is TRBJ1-1 and V is TRBV7-9; 10 bases agree with TRBD1. The V and J ends lost 2 bases and 2 bases, in that order; junction bases with no gene match: 8. CDR1 and CDR2 (germline): SEHNR, FQNEAQ (reference sequence). The CDR3 spans 17 residues. The CDR3 sequence: CASSLTPGQGRNTEAFF. The CDR3 DNA sequence: TGTGCCAGCAGCTTAACTCCGGGACAGGGGAGAAACACTGAAGCTTTCTTT.

The genes are TRBV21-1 and TRBJ2-1; the DNA was not used to check the table's D call, TRBD1. TRBV21-1 is annotated as a pseudogene. The CDR3 totals 16 residues. The CDR3 region has the DNA TGTGCCAGCAGCAGGGCTGACAGGGGTTCCTACAATGAGCAGTTCTTC. It yields the protein CASSRADRGSYNEQFF.

The chain has TRBV9 and TRBJ2-7, with D perhaps TRBD1 (5 bases). The CDR3 length is 14 residues. Deletions cut 3 bases from V and 0 bases from J, with 10 bases between. Germline CDR1 is SGDLS and CDR2 is YYNGEE. The CDR3 here is CASSEGHRSYEQYF. CDR3 bases: TGTGCCAGCAGCGAAGGACACCGCTCCTACGAGCAGTACTTC.

The genes are TRBV5-1 and TRBJ1-2, with 7 bases lining up with TRBD1. Germline-derived CDR1 and CDR2 are SGHRS and YFSETQ. V shed 4 bases, J shed 6 bases, and the junction held 18 bases outside the gene matches. This CDR3 has 17 residues. The CDR3 nucleotides read TGCGCCAGCAGCCTAGCGACAGACCCGGGACAGCAAGATGGCTACACCTTC. This gives the protein CASSLATDPGQQDGYTF.

The V call is TRBV18, the J call TRBJ1-1; 8 nucleotides agree with TRBD1. Losses at the gene ends were 4 bases for V and 4 bases for J; bases not matched to a gene: 5. This CDR3 comprises 14 residues. Germline values: CDR1 KGHSH, CDR2 LQKENI. The CDR3 spells CASSLATGGTEAFF. The CDR3 nucleotides are TGTGCCAGCTCACTAGCTACAGGGGGCACTGAAGCTTTCTTT.

This clone occurred once. The chain combines TRBV19 with TRBJ1-3; 9 bases match TRBD1. V dropped 7 bases and J dropped 4; count of bases not matched to a gene: 5. The CDR3 consists of 14 residues. Germline V lookup: CDR1 LNHDA, CDR2 SQIVND (reference sequence). The CDR3 sequence: CASNPGTGGNTIYF. Written as DNA, the CDR3 is TGTGCCAGTAATCCCGGGACAGGGGGAAACACCATATATTTT.

This clone appeared once. The V call is TRBV5-1, the J call TRBJ2-3; D gene unclear. This CDR3 comprises 15 residues. The V end was cut by 0 bases, the J end by 0 bases, with 8 bases between. Germline CDR1 is SGHRS and CDR2 is YFSETQ. The CDR3 loop is CASSLASKSTDTQYF. The CDR3 DNA reads TGCGCCAGCAGCTTGGCCAGTAAAAGCACAGATACGCAGTATTTT. The variable domain in full, completed from reference TRBV5-1 and TRBJ2-3, reads KAGVTQTPRYLIKTRGQQVTLSCSPISGHRSVSWYQQTPGQGLQFLFEYFSETQRNKGNFPGRFSGRQFSNSRSEMNVSTLELGDSALYLCASSLASKSTDTQYFGPGTRLTVL.

This clone came up a few times. The J gene is TRBJ2-5, the V gene TRBV30; 7 bases align to TRBD1. CDR1 and CDR2 (germline): GTSNPN, SVGIG (reference sequence). The CDR3 totals 14 residues. Germline trimming cut 4 bases from V and 2 bases from J; bases unmatched to any gene: 7. As DNA, the CDR3 is TGTGCCTGGATACCAGGGGACAGACAAGAGACCCAGTACTTC. Protein sequence: CAWIPGDRQETQYF.

This sequence joins TRBV5-6 and TRBJ2-6; D ambiguous. Trimming took off 4 bases at V and 2 bases at J, with 7 bases between the two ends. Per the germline V gene, CDR1 is SGHDT and CDR2 is YYEEEE. This CDR3 is 14 amino acids long. The CDR3 reads CASSALTGANVLTF. The CDR3 DNA follows: TGTGCCAGCAGCGCGCTAACTGGGGCCAACGTCCTGACTTTC.

The genes are TRBV19 and TRBJ2-1; D perhaps matches TRBD2 (6 bases). The CDR3 covers 15 residues. V lost 2 bases to trimming and J lost 3 bases, with 11 bases between them. Germline lookup yields CDR1 LNHDA and CDR2 SQIVND (reference sequence). In nucleotides, the CDR3 is TGTGCCAGTAGTATATCTACTAGCAGCTACAATGAGCAGTTCTTC. It yields the protein CASSISTSSYNEQFF.

The chain recombines TRBV7-9 with TRBJ2-3; 7 nucleotides match TRBD2. Germline V lookup: CDR1 SEHNR, CDR2 FQNEAQ (reference sequence). The CDR3 is made up of 14 amino acids. Losses at the gene ends were 5 bases for V and 3 bases for J; bases not matched to a gene: 5. Here the CDR3 DNA reads TGTGCCAGCAGCATGCTGGGGGGGACAGATACGCAGTATTTT. This codes for CASSMLGGTDTQYF.

The chain has TRBV5-4 and TRBJ1-6; perhaps TRBD1 as D (5 bases). Germline V gene lookup returns CDR1 SGHNT and CDR2 YYREEE (reference sequence). The CDR3 is 14 amino acids. Trimming stripped 4 bases from V and 8 bases from J, with 13 bases between. CDR3 protein: CASSIQGTDSPLHF. CDR3 coding DNA: TGTGCCAGCAGCATCCAGGGAACGGATTCACCCCTCCACTTT.

The chain recombines TRBV10-3 with TRBJ2-4; D may be TRBD1 (5 bases). Deletions cut 5 bases from V and 4 bases from J, with 12 bases between. The CDR3 is made up of 14 amino acids. Germline-derived CDR1 and CDR2 are ENHRY and SYGVKD. The CDR3 DNA reads as TGTGCCATCAGTTTTTCGACAGCGAAAAACATTCAGTACTTC. Encoded protein: CAISFSTAKNIQYF.

This clone is a singleton in its sample. The V and J genes are TRBV18 and TRBJ2-7; TRBD2 aligns across 8 bases. Germline-derived CDR1 and CDR2 are KGHSH and LQKENI. V was clipped by 2 bases and J by 3 bases; unmatched bases: 3. This CDR3 has 14 amino acids. As DNA, the CDR3 is TGTGCCAGCTCACCATGGCGGGGGGACTACGAGCAGTACTTC. Its protein is CASSPWRGDYEQYF. Full variable domain (remainder filled in from reference TRBV18 and TRBJ2-7): NAGVMQNPRHLVRRRGQEARLRCSPMKGHSHVYWYRQLPEEGLKFMVYLQKENIIDESGMPKERFSAEFPKEGPSILRIQQVVRGDSAAYFCASSPWRGDYEQYFGPGTRLTVT.

The J gene is TRBJ1-1, the V gene TRBV6-2 or TRBV6-3, with TRBD1 identical over 7 bases. The CDR3 runs 16 residues. Trimming removed 2 bases from V and 3 bases from J; junction bases left unmatched: 9. Looked up from germline, CDR1 is MNHEY and CDR2 is SVGEGT. CDR3 sequence: CASSYPYRGTDTEAFF. In DNA form, the CDR3 reads TGTGCCAGCAGTTACCCTTACAGGGGCACGGACACTGAAGCTTTCTTT.